This T cell receptor beta chain was captured by sequencing in a study of shared clonotypes between healthy human individuals. Regarding the study as a whole: Inspection by rarefaction showed sorted-subset sequencing to be incomplete despite large depth.

Measured with immunoSEQ multiplex PCR; TCRdb has only the in-frame clones, and not every one. This sample has some 1 million clones, with roughly 75% found just once. The CDR3 is 16 residues long. The germline gives CDR1 SGHRS, CDR2 YFSETQ. Trimming stripped 3 bases from V and 3 bases from J, with 17 bases between. Remarks on this clone: What it binds is not known.

The chain carries TRBV5-1 and TRBJ2-3, with a possible D match to TRBD2 (5 bases). The receptor comes from a man younger than 30 in good health. Specimen: memory CD4+ T cells sorted from blood. Subset in this sample: CD45RA-negative fraction. The CDR3 DNA reads as TGCGCCAGCAGCTGGCGGGCAGCCTTGAGAACAGATACGCAGTATTTT. Translated, it gives CASSWRAALRTDTQYF. Full variable domain (rest looked up from reference TRBV5-1 and TRBJ2-3): KAGVTQTPRYLIKTRGQQVTLSCSPISGHRSVSWYQQTPGQGLQFLFEYFSETQRNKGNFPGRFSGRQFSNSRSEMNVSTLELGDSALYLCASSWRAALRTDTQYFGPGTRLTVL.